A single sample gave rise to the 26 T cell receptor beta chains below, sequenced in a study of T cell responses to AZD1222 COVID-19 vaccine. Profiling relied on immunoSEQ multiplex PCR, and the TCRdb table lists in-frame clones only, not all of them. This table holds around 120,000 clones, roughly 91% found once. The sample was peripheral blood, taken 28 days after the second AZD1222 dose. The source of these receptors is an adult who received the AZD1222 COVID-19 vaccine.

The chain combines TRBV7-2 with TRBJ2-5; the match to TRBD1 covers 7 bases. With V trimmed by 5 bases and J by 4 bases, 10 bases remained unmatched. This CDR3 comprises 15 residues. The V gene's germline CDR1 is SGHTA and CDR2 FQGNSA. CDR3 DNA: TGTGCCAGCAGCGGCCAGACAGGGTTCCCAGAGACCCAGTACTTC. Protein sequence: CASSGQTGFPETQYF. The full variable domain, rest sourced from reference TRBV7-2 and TRBJ2-5, is GAGVSQSPSNKVTEKGKDVELRCDPISGHTALYWYRQSLGQGLEFLIYFQGNSAPDKSGLPSDRFSAERTGGSVSTLTIQRTQQEDSAVYLCASSGQTGFPETQYFGPGTRLLVL.

The chain carries TRBV7-2 and TRBJ2-3, with 8 nucleotides matching TRBD1. CDR3 length: 16 amino acids. With V trimmed by 0 bases and J by 4 bases, 6 bases remained unmatched. CDR1 is SGHTA, CDR2 FQGNSA, per germline. The CDR3, as DNA: TGTGCCAGCAGCTTAGCAATTCAGGGGGCTGCAGATACGCAGTATTTT. It encodes CASSLAIQGAADTQYF. The full variable domain, its missing parts supplied by reference TRBV7-2 and TRBJ2-3, is GAGVSQSPSNKVTEKGKDVELRCDPISGHTALYWYRQSLGQGLEFLIYFQGNSAPDKSGLPSDRFSAERTGGSVSTLTIQRTQQEDSAVYLCASSLAIQGAADTQYFGPGTRLTVL.

The chain has TRBV5-3 and TRBJ2-7; possibly TRBD2 for D (5 bases). TRBV5-3 is annotated as an ORF whose role is uncertain. Trimming shortened V by 2 bases and J by 0 bases, and 9 bases separated the two germline ends. The CDR3 extends over 14 amino acids. The CDR3 reads CARSFHGNSYEQYF. The CDR3 DNA sequence: TGTGCCAGAAGCTTCCACGGGAACTCCTACGAGCAGTACTTC.

The V and J genes are TRBV29-1 and TRBJ1-1; D not resolved. Trimming took 7 bases from V and 1 from J, leaving 16 bases between them. Germline V CDR1 and CDR2: SQVTM, ANQGSEA. This CDR3 comprises 14 residues. The CDR3 sequence is CSADQREGNTEAFF. The DNA of the CDR3 is TGCAGCGCTGACCAAAGGGAGGGGAACACTGAAGCTTTCTTT. The full variable domain, rest sourced from reference TRBV29-1 and TRBJ1-1, is SAVISQKPSRDICQRGTSLTIQCQVDSQVTMMFWYRQQPGQSLTLIATANQGSEATYESGFVIDKFPISRPNLTFSTLTVSNMSPEDSSIYLCSADQREGNTEAFFGQGTRLTVV.

The count of this clone is one. The chain recombines TRBV9 with TRBJ1-1; a possible D gene is TRBD1 (5 bases). V dropped 0 bases and J dropped 6 bases, with 15 bases sitting between them. This CDR3 has 15 amino acids. The germline CDR1 and CDR2 sequences are SGDLS and YYNGEE. CDR3 region: CASSVESWGRAEAFF. The CDR3 DNA sequence: TGTGCCAGCAGCGTAGAATCGTGGGGGAGGGCTGAAGCTTTCTTT. Complete variable domain (other parts from reference TRBV9 and TRBJ1-1): DSGVTQTPKHLITATGQRVTLRCSPRSGDLSVYWYQQSLDQGLQFLIQYYNGEERAKGNILERFSAQQFPDLHSELNLSSLELGDSALYFCASSVESWGRAEAFFGQGTRLTVV.

This clone was detected once. The V and J genes are TRBV7-2 and TRBJ2-1, with D perhaps TRBD1 (6 bases). The CDR3 covers 15 residues. Trimming stripped 1 base from V and 4 bases from J, with 11 bases between. Germline values: CDR1 SGHTA, CDR2 FQGNSA. The CDR3, as DNA: TGTGCCAGCAGCTTAGGACAGGCCCGATACAATGAGCAGTTCTTC. Protein sequence: CASSLGQARYNEQFF.

The chain uses TRBV28 and TRBJ1-4; D ambiguous. The length of the CDR3 is 15 residues. From germline, CDR1 is MDHEN and CDR2 SYDVKM. V was trimmed by 6 bases and J by 0 bases, leaving 11 bases between them. The DNA of the CDR3 is TGTGCCAGCAGCCCTACACTGGCAACTAATGAAAAACTGTTTTTT. It encodes CASSPTLATNEKLFF.

J is TRBJ2-6 and V is TRBV5-4; 14 bases match TRBD2. Germline V lookup: CDR1 SGHNT, CDR2 YYREEE (reference sequence). The CDR3 is 18 residues long. V shed 4 bases and J 3 bases; nucleotides not matched to a gene: 6. In DNA, the CDR3 is TGTGCCAGCAGCGCGGGACTAGCGGGAGCGCTTGGGGCCAACGTCCTGACTTTC. It encodes CASSAGLAGALGANVLTF. Full variable domain (remainder filled in from reference TRBV5-4 and TRBJ2-6): ETGVTQSPTHLIKTRGQQVTLRCSSQSGHNTVSWYQQALGQGPQFIFQYYREEENGRGNFPPRFSGLQFPNYSSELNVNALELDDSALYLCASSAGLAGALGANVLTFGAGSRLTVL.

The chain is built from TRBV9 and TRBJ2-2; D not certain. The CDR3 extends over 13 amino acids. V lost 4 bases, J lost 4 bases, and 8 bases lay in between. Germline assignment: CDR1 SGDLS and CDR2 YYNGEE. The CDR3 loop is CASSPLITGELFF. DNA of the CDR3: TGTGCCAGCAGCCCCCTTATCACCGGGGAGCTGTTTTTT.

The V call is TRBV12-5, the J call TRBJ2-1; the match to TRBD2 covers 10 bases. Germline V gene lookup returns CDR1 LGHNT and CDR2 FRNRAP. The CDR3 covers 15 residues. V shed 6 bases, J shed 7 bases, and the junction held 9 bases outside the gene matches. CDR3 sequence: CASGGLAGEWNEQFF. The CDR3, as DNA: TGTGCTAGTGGCGGCCTAGCGGGAGAGTGGAATGAGCAGTTCTTC.

This clone was recorded only once. CDR3 amino acids: CASSPPGLAGGLTGELFF. The CDR3 coding sequence is TGTGCCAGCAGTCCTCCTGGACTAGCGGGGGGGCTAACCGGGGAGCTGTTTTTT. The chain employs TRBV2 and TRBJ2-2; 15 bases align to TRBD2. Germline V gives CDR1 SNHLY, CDR2 FYNNEI. This CDR3 spans 18 amino acids. V was pared by 5 bases and J by 5 bases, with 9 bases of the junction left unmatched.

The CDR3 nucleotides are TGTGCCAGTAGTATGCAGGCCGCAACTAATGAAAAACTGTTTTTT. Encoded protein: CASSMQAATNEKLFF. The chain couples TRBV19 to TRBJ1-4, with D hard to call. The CDR3 sequence is 15 residues long. Germline loops: CDR1 LNHDA, CDR2 SQIVND (reference sequence). Trimming stripped 3 bases from V and 0 bases from J, with 8 bases between.

Of note for this clone: The sample holds other DNA sequences that translate to the same CDR3. This chain joins TRBV18 and TRBJ1-1; D gene ambiguous. Between the trimmed V and J ends, which lost 3 bases and 3 bases, there was a span of 2 bases. Germline V gene lookup returns CDR1 KGHSH and CDR2 LQKENI. This CDR3 region has 11 residues. CDR3 sequence reads: CASSPDTEAFF. The CDR3 bases are TGTGCCAGCTCACCTGACACTGAAGCTTTCTTT.

CDR3 sequence (DNA): TGTGCCAGCAGTTACTCACAGGTCCGGAACACTGAAGCTTTCTTT. It yields the protein CASSYSQVRNTEAFF. This chain joins TRBV6-6 and TRBJ1-1; tentatively, D is TRBD1 (5 bases). The CDR3 runs to 15 residues. With 0 bases removed from V and 1 base from J, the gap between germline ends came to 9 bases. In germline, CDR1 is MNHNY, CDR2 SVGAGI (reference sequence).

J is TRBJ1-2 and V is TRBV5-6; 8 bases are a match to TRBD1. The CDR3 covers 13 residues. The ends lost 4 bases at V and 8 bases at J; junction bases unmatched: 7. Germline assignment: CDR1 SGHDT and CDR2 YYEEEE. DNA of the CDR3: TGTGCCAGCAGCCCTGTCGGACAGGGAGGCTACACCTTC. This encodes CASSPVGQGGYTF. The whole variable domain, filled in from reference TRBV5-6 and TRBJ1-2, reads DAGVTQSPTHLIKTRGQQVTLRCSPKSGHDTVSWYQQALGQGPQFIFQYYEEEERQRGNFPDRFSGHQFPNYSSELNVNALLLGDSALYLCASSPVGQGGYTFGSGTRLTVV.

V and J are TRBV5-4 and TRBJ2-5; no definite D call. Germline V lookup: CDR1 SGHNT, CDR2 YYREEE (reference sequence). Trimming cost V 2 bases and J 4 bases, with 6 bases left between them. The CDR3 has 12 residues. CDR3 region: CASSFHTETQYF. In DNA form, the CDR3 reads TGTGCCAGCAGCTTCCATACAGAGACCCAGTACTTC.

The count of this clone is one. The V gene is TRBV7-9, the J gene TRBJ2-7; D ambiguous. Germline V gives CDR1 SEHNR, CDR2 FQNEAQ (reference sequence). The CDR3 sequence is 12 residues long. The germline V and J ends were trimmed by 7 bases and 4 bases, with 11 bases remaining between them. The CDR3 sequence is CASTLDGYEQYF. In DNA form, the CDR3 reads TGTGCCAGCACCCTAGACGGATACGAGCAGTACTTC.

This clone was counted a single time. CDR3 sequence reads: CAIRELAGATDTQYF. As DNA, the CDR3 is TGTGCCATCAGGGAACTAGCGGGAGCAACAGATACGCAGTATTTT. V and J are TRBV10-3 and TRBJ2-3; TRBD2 matches 11 bases. The CDR3 loop spans 15 amino acids. The J segment lost 3 bases and the V segment lost 6 bases, leaving 5 bases of the junction unmatched. Germline assignment: CDR1 ENHRY and CDR2 SYGVKD.

The genes are TRBV7-9 and TRBJ1-2; D gene unclear. Germline CDR1 is SEHNR and CDR2 is FQNEAQ (reference sequence). V lost 2 bases and J 7 bases, leaving 11 bases between the germline ends. CDR3 size: 13 residues. CDR3 region: CASSLTTHSGYTF. CDR3 nucleotides: TGTGCCAGCAGCTTAACCACACACTCTGGCTACACCTTC. Supplemented by reference TRBV7-9 and TRBJ1-2, the full variable domain reads DTGVSQNPRHKITKRGQNVTFRCDPISEHNRLYWYRQTLGQGPEFLTYFQNEAQLEKSRLLSDRFSAERPKGSFSTLEIQRTEQGDSAMYLCASSLTTHSGYTFGSGTRLTVV.

This chain links TRBV5-1 with TRBJ1-1; possible D gene TRBD1, 5 bases. V shed 5 bases and J shed 8 bases, with 13 bases lying between them. This CDR3 region has 12 residues. Germline V gene sequence: CDR1 SGHRS, CDR2 YFSETQ. The CDR3 spells CASRRGGDEAFF. CDR3 sequence (DNA): TGCGCCAGCAGAAGGGGTGGCGACGAAGCTTTCTTT.

The chain is built from TRBV2 and TRBJ1-2; 9 nucleotides line up with TRBD1. Trimming at V came to 0 bases and at J to 4 bases, leaving 12 bases not matched to a gene. The CDR3 is 18 amino acids. CDR1 SNHLY and CDR2 FYNNEI come from the germline V gene. In nucleotides, the CDR3 is TGTGCCAGCAGTGAAGCGGGGACAGGGAGGGGTTGGGGCTATGGCTACACCTTC. Translated, it gives CASSEAGTGRGWGYGYTF.

The chain uses TRBV28 and TRBJ1-1; D possibly corresponds to TRBD1 (5 bases). Trimming stripped 8 bases from V and 0 bases from J, with 16 bases between. The CDR3 runs to 15 residues. Germline CDR1 is MDHEN and CDR2 is SYDVKM. This CDR3 is CASSGGVLMNTEAFF. The CDR3 bases are TGTGCCAGCTCTGGGGGGGTCCTAATGAACACTGAAGCTTTCTTT.

In its sample, this clone was seen once. CDR3 loop: CASSVAPDRKDYEQYF. CDR3 sequence (DNA): TGTGCCAGCAGCGTCGCTCCGGACAGGAAAGACTACGAGCAGTACTTC. This chain connects TRBV9 to TRBJ2-7; 7 nucleotides match TRBD1. CDR1 is SGDLS, CDR2 YYNGEE, per germline. V gave up 2 bases and J gave up 3 bases; unmatched junction bases: 11. This CDR3 comprises 16 residues. Supplemented by reference TRBV9 and TRBJ2-7, the full variable domain reads DSGVTQTPKHLITATGQRVTLRCSPRSGDLSVYWYQQSLDQGLQFLIQYYNGEERAKGNILERFSAQQFPDLHSELNLSSLELGDSALYFCASSVAPDRKDYEQYFGPGTRLTVT.

The V gene is TRBV7-8, the J gene TRBJ1-1, with D hard to call. V lost 5 bases and J lost 7, with 14 bases in between. CDR1 and CDR2 from the germline V gene are SGHVS and FQNEAQ. This CDR3 region has 13 residues. The CDR3 sequence: CASSRTPRGEAFF. CDR3 DNA: TGTGCCAGCAGCCGGACTCCGCGGGGTGAAGCTTTCTTT.

The genes are TRBV7-9 and TRBJ1-1; 9 positions match TRBD1. The CDR3 length is 16 residues. Germline loops: CDR1 SEHNR, CDR2 FQNEAQ (reference sequence). V dropped 4 bases and J dropped 1; count of bases not matched to a gene: 7. As DNA, the CDR3 is TGTGCCAGCAGCTCAGGGACAGGGACCTGGAACACTGAAGCTTTCTTT. Residues: CASSSGTGTWNTEAFF.

The V gene is TRBV6-1, the J gene TRBJ2-7, with 7 bases fitting TRBD2. Losses at the gene ends were 3 bases for V and 2 bases for J; bases not matched to a gene: 7. CDR3 length: 15 residues. Germline loops: CDR1 MNHNS, CDR2 SASEGT. The CDR3 spells CASSESSGDTYEQYF. The DNA of the CDR3 is TGTGCCAGCAGTGAGTCAAGCGGGGATACCTACGAGCAGTACTTC.